This T cell receptor (beta chain) was sequenced during a study of T-cell reconstitution after alpha-beta-depleted transplantation in children. V was pared by 6 bases and J by 2 bases, with 14 bases between. Per the germline V gene, CDR1 is DFQATT and CDR2 is SNEGSKA (reference sequence). The CDR3 has 13 amino acids. This clonotype was counted at least ten times. Its antigen is currently unknown. Preparation of the TCRbeta library used unique molecular identifiers. TCRdb called the PCR reads again in MiXCR, with one record for every CDR3 protein. The table lists 70,000 or so distinct CDR3 sequences, roughly 10% of them singletons. Notes on the study in general: Where alpha-beta T cells came from about two months after transplant was reportedly several hundred expanded graft clones. High day-60 TCRbeta diversity in some patients came from surviving recipient T cells and thymic progenitors.

The origin of this receptor is a boy aged 10-17 years with acute myeloid leukemia, due to receive a stem cell transplant. This sequence joins TRBV20-1 and TRBJ2-7, with no clear D. Material: PBMCs, obtained before TCRalphabeta/CD19-depleted stem cell transplant. CDR3 protein: CSALKTATYEQYF. In nucleotides, the CDR3 is TGCAGTGCACTAAAAACGGCGACCTACGAGCAGTACTTC.